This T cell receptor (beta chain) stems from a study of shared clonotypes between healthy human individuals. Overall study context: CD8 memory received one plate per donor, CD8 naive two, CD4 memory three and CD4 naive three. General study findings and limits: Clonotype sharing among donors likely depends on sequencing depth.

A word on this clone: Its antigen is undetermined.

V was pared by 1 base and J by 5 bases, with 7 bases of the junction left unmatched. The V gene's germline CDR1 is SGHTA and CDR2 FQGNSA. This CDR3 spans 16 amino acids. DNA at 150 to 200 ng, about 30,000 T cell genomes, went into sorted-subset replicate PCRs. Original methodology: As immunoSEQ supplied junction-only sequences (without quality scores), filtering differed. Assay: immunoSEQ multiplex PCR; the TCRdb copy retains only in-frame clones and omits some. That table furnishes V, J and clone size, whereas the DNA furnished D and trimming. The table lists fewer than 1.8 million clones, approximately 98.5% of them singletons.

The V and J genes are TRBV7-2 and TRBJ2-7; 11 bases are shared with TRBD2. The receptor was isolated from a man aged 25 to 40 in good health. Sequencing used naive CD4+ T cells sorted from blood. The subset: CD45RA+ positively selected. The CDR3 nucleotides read TGTGCCAGCAGCTTAGAACTAGCGGGAGAATGGGACGAGCAGTACTTC. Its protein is CASSLELAGEWDEQYF.